The 20 T cell receptor beta chains below come from one sample, sequenced in a study of blood T cells in healthy people across ages. The second PCR ran about 6 to 12 cycles with a sample-barcoded 5' primer and J-beta primers. TCRdb re-derived calls from the 5' RACE reads in MiXCR, one entry per CDR3 protein. The sample consists of about a million distinct CDR3 sequences, roughly 51% of them appearing once. The sequenced material came from blood. The receptors shown here come from a woman aged 55-69 years in good health.

This clonotype was seen only a few times. This chain uses TRBV28 with TRBJ2-3, with unresolved D. The germline gives CDR1 MDHEN, CDR2 SYDVKM. V lost 7 bases and J 3 bases, leaving 11 bases between the germline ends. The CDR3 is 13 amino acids. CDR3 residues: CASIGPGTDTQYF. CDR3 in DNA: TGTGCCAGCATTGGCCCCGGGACAGATACGCAGTATTTT.

This clonotype was seen only a few times. The chain joins TRBV6-2 or TRBV6-3 to TRBJ2-7; tentative D call: TRBD2 (6 bases). The V end lost 3 bases, the J end lost 5 bases, and 14 bases lay between the germline ends. The CDR3 sequence is 14 residues long. In germline, CDR1 is MNHEY, CDR2 SVGEGT. The CDR3 nucleotides are TGTGCCAGCAGTTATTACAGGAGGAGGGACGAGCAGTACTTC. Amino acids: CASSYYRRRDEQYF.

This clonotype appeared a few times. DNA of the CDR3: TGTGCCAGCCTAACAGGGGAGGGACACTCCTACGAGCAGTACTTC. This sequence encodes CASLTGEGHSYEQYF. The chain carries TRBV7-2 and TRBJ2-7, with D perhaps being TRBD1 or TRBD2 (7 bases each). The V end lost 8 bases, the J end lost 0 bases, and 17 bases lay between the germline ends. Germline CDR1 reads SGHTA; CDR2 reads FQGNSA. CDR3 length equals 15 residues.

The V gene is TRBV10-3, the J gene TRBJ1-5, with 9 nucleotides matching TRBD1. There are 13 residues in the CDR3. V lost 8 bases and J lost 5; bases outside the gene matches: 4. Germline CDR1 reads ENHRY; CDR2 reads SYGVKD. CDR3 protein: CAIGTGKDQPQHF. The CDR3 DNA is TGTGCCATCGGGACAGGGAAAGATCAGCCCCAGCATTTT.

This clonotype was detected only a few times. The CDR3: CASSHVVWGRNEQFF. Written as DNA, the CDR3 is TGTGCCAGCAGCCATGTTGTCTGGGGCCGCAATGAGCAGTTCTTC. The chain recombines TRBV16 with TRBJ2-1, with D perhaps TRBD1 (5 bases). Germline-derived CDR1 and CDR2 are KGHSY and FQNENV. V was shortened by 3 bases and J by 6 bases, with 15 bases between the two germline ends. The CDR3 sequence is 15 residues long.

Only a few counts were recorded for this clonotype. The genes are TRBV6-6 and TRBJ2-3, with TRBD1 identical over 8 bases. CDR3 length: 16 residues. Trimming cost V 4 bases and J 2 bases; bases outside gene matches: 8. The germline CDR1 and CDR2 sequences are MNHNY and SVGAGI (reference sequence). CDR3 loop: CASSSGGGIHTDTQYF. For the CDR3, the DNA is TGTGCCAGCAGTTCAGGGGGCGGAATCCACACAGATACGCAGTATTTT.

This sequence joins TRBV2 and TRBJ1-1; D perhaps matches TRBD1 (5 bases). Deletions cut 4 bases from V and 3 bases from J, with 9 bases between. Looked up from germline, CDR1 is SNHLY and CDR2 is FYNNEI. This CDR3 is 13 amino acids long. The CDR3 bases are TGTGCCAGCAGTGGACTAGGGGACACTGAAGCTTTCTTT. Its protein product is CASSGLGDTEAFF.

This sequence joins TRBV28 and TRBJ2-7, with 9 nucleotides matching TRBD1. This CDR3 is built from 15 residues. The germline V gene encodes CDR1 MDHEN and CDR2 SYDVKM. V was pared by 4 bases and J by 12 bases, with 16 bases of the junction left unmatched. CDR3 sequence reads: CASSSTGTGKETRYF. The CDR3 DNA follows: TGTGCCAGCAGTTCCACCGGGACAGGGAAGGAGACCCGGTACTTC.

The chain combines TRBV10-3 with TRBJ2-5; D not certain. With 0 bases removed from V and 3 bases from J, the gap between germline ends came to 8 bases. The CDR3 loop spans 14 amino acids. CDR1 and CDR2 from the germline V gene are ENHRY and SYGVKD. CDR3 bases: TGTGCCATCAGTGAGTCGACCACAAAAGAGACCCAGTACTTC. Its translation: CAISESTTKETQYF.

This chain connects TRBV4-2 to TRBJ2-7; 7 nucleotides agree with TRBD2. The CDR3 sequence is 16 residues long. Unmatched junction bases numbered 9, after V lost 4 bases and J lost 0 bases. Germline V gene sequence: CDR1 LGHNA, CDR2 YNFKEQ. The CDR3 loop reads CASSPLESGISYEQYF. DNA for the CDR3: TGTGCCAGCAGCCCGCTGGAGAGCGGGATCTCCTACGAGCAGTACTTC.

The CDR3 region is CASRSPVTHEQYF. DNA for the CDR3: TGTGCCAGCCGCTCTCCGGTAACCCACGAGCAGTACTTC. The chain carries TRBV28 and TRBJ2-7; D gene unclear. This CDR3 contains 13 residues. CDR1 and CDR2 from the germline V gene are MDHEN and SYDVKM. The ends were cut back, 8 bases at V and 5 bases at J, with 16 bases in the middle.

The CDR3 nucleotides are TGCAGTGCAGGAGCGGGCTTCAATGAGCAGTTCTTC. Translated, it gives CSAGAGFNEQFF. The V and J genes are TRBV20-1 and TRBJ2-1; D might be TRBD2 (6 bases). CDR1 is DFQATT and CDR2 is SNEGSKA in the germline V gene (reference sequence). The length of the CDR3 is 12 residues. V was trimmed by 6 bases and J by 6 bases, leaving 12 bases between them.

This clonotype was counted once. The chain uses TRBV20-1 and TRBJ2-3, with TRBD2 identical over 11 bases. The CDR3 runs to 12 residues. Germline values: CDR1 DFQATT, CDR2 SNEGSKA (reference sequence). The V gene end was trimmed by 5 bases and the J gene end by 5 bases; junction bases not matched to a gene: 0. This chain's CDR3 is CSAGLAGDTQYF. CDR3 in DNA: TGCAGTGCTGGACTAGCGGGAGATACGCAGTATTTT.

The genes are TRBV20-1 and TRBJ2-5, with 9 bases that match TRBD2. CDR1 DFQATT and CDR2 SNEGSKA come from the germline V gene (reference sequence). The CDR3 contains 18 residues. V shed 3 bases, J shed 5 bases, and the junction held 19 bases outside the gene matches. This chain's CDR3 is CSASRTAGGPPESETQYF. The CDR3 DNA is TGCAGTGCTAGTAGGACAGCGGGGGGACCCCCAGAGTCGGAGACCCAGTACTTC.

The chain is built from TRBV2 and TRBJ2-1; unclear D gene. The CDR3 has 10 residues. V was clipped by 7 bases and J by 5 bases, with 3 bases between them. CDR1 and CDR2 from the germline V gene are SNHLY and FYNNEI. CDR3 in amino acids: CASKNNEQFF. CDR3 DNA: TGTGCCAGCAAAAACAATGAGCAGTTCTTC.

This clonotype showed up just a few times. The CDR3 sequence: CASSPPGQGLQDNEQFF. CDR3 in DNA: TGTGCCAGCTCACCCCCCGGACAGGGACTACAAGACAATGAGCAGTTCTTC. The chain combines TRBV18 with TRBJ2-1; perhaps TRBD1 as D (8 bases). CDR1 is KGHSH and CDR2 is LQKENI in the germline V gene. Deletions cut 3 bases from V and 5 bases from J, with 20 bases between. This CDR3 has 17 residues.

The CDR3 sequence is CASSPIGGVNTGELFF. CDR3 DNA sequence: TGTGCCAGCAGCCCGATAGGAGGGGTAAACACCGGGGAGCTGTTTTTT. The chain has TRBV7-9 and TRBJ2-2, with D perhaps TRBD2 (6 bases). The CDR3 length is 16 residues. Trimming took 5 bases from V and 2 from J, leaving 15 bases between them. Germline V gene sequence: CDR1 SEHNR, CDR2 FQNEAQ (reference sequence).

The chain couples TRBV12-3 or TRBV12-4 to TRBJ2-5; D may correspond to TRBD1 or TRBD2 (5 bases each). The J call may be faulty, since TRBJ2-7 better matches the DNA end. CDR3 length equals 11 residues. CDR3 residues: CASSLGTEQYF. The CDR3 coding sequence is TGTGCCAGCAGTTTGGGGACCGAGCAGTACTTC.

The CDR3 DNA reads TGTGCCACCAGTGATTTACAGGGGGCACGGACAGATACGCAGTATTTT. It encodes CATSDLQGARTDTQYF. The chain uses TRBV24-1 and TRBJ2-3; 9 nucleotides match TRBD1. Trimming at V came to 1 base and at J to 3 bases, leaving 4 bases not matched to a gene. CDR1 KGHDR and CDR2 SFDVKD come from the germline V gene. This CDR3 is built from 16 residues.

This clonotype came up many times. The CDR3 here is CSVDLGNEQYF. The CDR3, as DNA: TGCAGCGTTGATTTGGGAAACGAGCAGTACTTC. The chain couples TRBV29-1 to TRBJ2-7; D unresolved. CDR3 length equals 11 residues. V lost 3 bases and J 5 bases, leaving 8 bases between the germline ends. The germline V gene encodes CDR1 SQVTM and CDR2 ANQGSEA.